One T cell receptor beta chain is described in this entry. The antigen remains unidentified. This record comes from a study of T cell responses to AZD1222 COVID-19 vaccine. The germline V gene encodes CDR1 GTSNPN and CDR2 SVGIG (reference sequence). The V gene lost 4 bases and the J gene lost 4 bases, with 11 bases spanning the gap. The CDR3 length is 13 residues. The repertoire was sequenced with immunoSEQ multiplex PCR; TCRdb's copy has only in-frame clones and lacks some. The sample carries about 180,000 clones, 90% recorded once. Findings of the study overall: An increase in Spike-specific TCR breadth and depth was observed after two AZD1222 doses. The reported proportion of spike-specific TCRs targeting unmutated variant regions was nearly half. Only six AZD1222 recipients tested seropositive at baseline.

V is TRBV30 and J is TRBJ1-3; D perhaps matches TRBD1 (5 bases). The receptor was derived from an adult in good health. The source was peripheral blood, collected on day 0 of AZD1222 vaccination. The CDR3 region has the DNA TGTGCCTGGACGGCAGGGACCGGAAACACCATATATTTT. As protein: CAWTAGTGNTIYF.